Sequencing of this TCR beta chain was carried out in a study of T cells in Graves' hyperthyroidism and ophthalmopathy (dated by TCRdb to 2018 to 2020). About the study as a whole: Peripheral blood samples were taken at the time of initial diagnosis, prior to any treatment. The approximately 90 discovery patients were randomly split 7:3 into training and test sets. In addition, the study compared T-cell repertoires in thyroid tissue and in blood from several Graves' hyperthyroidism patients. An independent validation cohort of 18 to 20 hyperthyroidism patients and over 15 patients who later progressed to ophthalmopathy tested prospective prediction of ophthalmopathy. The paper describes TCR Vbeta CDR3 sequencing of 130 to 150 peripheral blood samples, made up of about 40 ophthalmopathy patients, some 80 hyperthyroidism patients and about 17 progressor patients. Once sampling was done, hyperthyroidism patients were given methimazole at a starting dose of 30 mg daily, whereas ophthalmopathy patients were given high-dose intravenous methylprednisolone. A discovery cohort of around 100 patients, about 44 with Graves' ophthalmopathy and about 58 with stable Graves' hyperthyroidism, was used to find distinguishing TCR V-J signatures.

The TCR beta CDR3 regions were amplified from RNA transcripts. A first-round RT-PCR of the TCR CDR3 used the HTBI primer set with the Qiagen OneStep RT-PCR kit. A second multiplex PCR round built the libraries, followed by size selection and purification. Sequencing of the libraries was done on an Illumina HiSeq2000 using paired-end 100 bp reads. From the authors' description of their analysis: SOAPnuke was used to process the raw data, throwing out any read that contained adapters or uncalled bases, had a mean Phred below 15, or lacked an exact constant-primer or identifier match. High-quality paired reads were merged using COPE v1.2.5, and each unique nucleotide sequence was defined as a clonotype. Clonotypes were aligned to IMGT TRBV, TRBD and TRBJ reference segments using MiTCR v1.1. Analysis was restricted to V-J combinations with a frequency above 0.0001, which covered roughly 99% of repertoires. A TCS score was defined as the ratio of F50 (clonal expansion) to E x V (chaos), with BLOSUM62-based TCRdist applied between CDR3 peptides within each V-J. Welch's t-statistics and random forest reduced roughly 530 V-J features to 10 to 15, which were used in a naive Bayes classifier (R e1071). Using fastp at Q25 and MiXCR, TCRdb reprocessed the public reads and kept productive beta chains. Rows are unified per CDR3 protein, each entry keeping the most common DNA and genes. TCRdb's processing, not the authors', yielded these V and J calls. For this sample there are about 710,000 distinct CDR3 sequences; over 15% appear just once. The ten largest clonotypes hold about 8.4% of the sample.

From the cysteine up to the phenylalanine, the CDR3 has a length of 18 residues. The read is trimmed to its CDR3 DNA, 54 bases read in frame from base 1. CDR1 and CDR2 were assigned from the germline V gene as KGHDR and SFDVKD. Trimming at the junction amounts to 2 bases on V and 4 bases on J, and the germline ends lie 19 bases apart. Graves' hyperthyroidism was defined as stable when no progression to ophthalmopathy occurred over 18 months of follow-up. Hyperthyroidism patients were newly diagnosed, with disease duration under 2 months, and aged 18 to 65 years. The study excluded patients with uncontrolled infections, other autoimmune diseases, pregnancy or lactation. Diagnoses relied on clinical symptoms, serum thyroxine and TRAb, thyroid ultrasound and orbital computed tomography. Ficoll-Paque density gradient centrifugation was used to isolate PBMCs from about 10 ml of fresh peripheral blood. Total RNA was extracted with Trizol reagent, and quality was checked on an Agilent 2100 Bioanalyzer.

Regarding this clonotype: There is no known antigen for this receptor. Within one base of it there is no much larger clone, and no base qualities were kept.

Findings and caveats that apply to the study as a whole: In validation, the model predicted progression to ophthalmopathy a median of about 5.9 months before onset, with roughly 70% sensitivity and roughly 73% specificity. A 13 V-J signature model separated ophthalmopathy from stable hyperthyroidism, with approximately 87% sensitivity and 81% to 82% specificity in cross-validation and 80%/75% in testing. No statistical method was used to fix the sample size in advance, and group allocation was not hidden from the investigators. Blood samples also contained most of the expanded thyroid clonotypes (frequency above 0.001), which suggests that blood repertoires may reflect thyroid immune responses.

Sequenced input: blood. The clonotype originates from a man younger than 35 with Graves' hyperthyroidism. The rearrangement combines TRBV24-1 with TRBJ2-2; the D gene is perhaps TRBD1, from 6 matching bases. The DNA sequence reads TGTGCCACCAGTGATTCGTCCCCCGGGCAGGGGTCCACCGGGGAGCTGTTTTTT. This translates into CATSDSSPGQGSTGELFF.